This entry describes one T cell receptor (beta chain). For CDR3 and TCR beta VDJ profiling, genomic DNA was the template used. A single record per CDR3 protein comes from TCRdb applying MiXCR to the reads. Of approximately 95,000 distinct CDR3 sequences listed, roughly two thirds are singletons. Sequencing involved patients with CD8+CD57+ cell expansion previously shown by flow cytometry. This entry belongs to a study of CD8+CD57+ T cells in acquired aplastic anemia. Germline V gives CDR1 SQVTM, CDR2 ANQGSEA. This CDR3 is built from 12 residues. V was clipped by 3 bases and J by 6 bases, with 12 bases between them.

The sample taken for sequencing was sorted CD4+, CD8+, or CD8+CD57+ T cells (not recorded which) from PBMCs. The chain has TRBV29-1 and TRBJ2-7; no reliable D call. The origin of this receptor is a human donor with aplastic anemia. The CDR3 DNA follows: TGCAGCGTTGAGCGGCTAGGATTCGAGCAGTACTTC. This encodes CSVERLGFEQYF.